These T cell receptor beta chains were read from a single sample in a study of T-cell memory formation after mild COVID-19. Using its own MiXCR run on the 5' RACE reads, TCRdb lists one record per CDR3 protein. This sample yields some 150,000 distinct CDR3 sequences, of which under 30% are seen a single time; around a quarter belongs to the top ten. The sample consisted of PBMCs or a T cell subset sorted from them (not recorded which). All receptors come from an adult woman who had mild COVID-19 (a few samples of this study predate the infection). Cell type and time point are not known. Both conserved end residues are part of each CDR3. The D gene is left open where the match is weak. A clone size is listed for some rows: how often the clone was seen (once, few, many), or a class if it is expanded.

CDR3 DNA: TGTGCCAGCAGCTCCACGGCGGGGAATCAGCCCCAGCATTTT
CDR3 protein: CASSSTAGNQPQHF
clone size: few
V gene: TRBV7-9
CDR3 length: 14
J gene: TRBJ1-5
D gene: .

CDR3 DNA: TGTGCCAGCAGCCAGGGATTGAATGAGCAGTTCTTC
CDR3 protein: CASSQGLNEQFF
clone size: few
V gene: TRBV7-2
CDR3 length: 12
J gene: TRBJ2-1
D gene: .

CDR3 DNA: TGTGCCAGCAGCAGAATTCCGGGATCGGCTCCTAGCACAGATACGCAGTATTTT
CDR3 protein: CASSRIPGSAPSTDTQYF
clone size: .
V gene: TRBV7-9
CDR3 length: 18
J gene: TRBJ2-3
D gene: .

CDR3 DNA: TGTGCCAGCAGTTTTCCCTCTGAAGCTTTCTTT
CDR3 protein: CASSFPSEAFF
clone size: .
V gene: TRBV6-2/TRBV6-3
CDR3 length: 11
J gene: TRBJ1-1
D gene: .

CDR3 DNA: TGCGCCAGCAGCCAAGATTCGGTCTCCGGGGCCAACGTCCTGACTTTC
CDR3 protein: CASSQDSVSGANVLTF
clone size: few
V gene: TRBV4-3
CDR3 length: 16
J gene: TRBJ2-6
D gene: .

CDR3 DNA: TGTGCCAGCAGTGAGAAGGCGGGAGCGGGAAGCGAGACCCAGTACTTC
CDR3 protein: CASSEKAGAGSETQYF
clone size: few
V gene: TRBV6-1
CDR3 length: 16
J gene: TRBJ2-5
D gene: TRBD2

CDR3 DNA: TGTGCCAGCAGTGAGGCAACCGAAGCTTTCTTT
CDR3 protein: CASSEATEAFF
clone size: .
V gene: TRBV25-1
CDR3 length: 11
J gene: TRBJ1-1
D gene: .

CDR3 DNA: TGCAGTGCTAGTTTTGCCCAGAGCGTTCAGCCCCAGCATTTT
CDR3 protein: CSASFAQSVQPQHF
clone size: few
V gene: TRBV20-1
CDR3 length: 14
J gene: TRBJ1-5
D gene: .

CDR3 DNA: TGTGCCAGCAGCTCGACAGGTGCTGGGTACGAGCAGTACTTC
CDR3 protein: CASSSTGAGYEQYF
clone size: many
V gene: TRBV7-9
CDR3 length: 14
J gene: TRBJ2-7
D gene: .

CDR3 DNA: TGCGCCTCCTCCATGGACCGAACGGGCTACGAGCAGTACTTC
CDR3 protein: CASSMDRTGYEQYF
clone size: .
V gene: TRBV4-3
CDR3 length: 14
J gene: TRBJ2-7
D gene: .